Below, 31 T cell receptor beta chains from the same sample are listed, as sequenced in a study of blood T cell repertoires in COVID-19. The table came from immunoSEQ multiplex PCR; TCRdb's copy has only in-frame clones and leaves some out. The table shows about 110,000 clones, with about three quarters occurring only once. The sequencing sample was made of peripheral blood. The receptor source for this set is a man aged 80 or over with COVID-19, enrolled during active disease.

This chain connects TRBV5-6 to TRBJ2-2; TRBD2 agrees at 12 bases. CDR1 is SGHDT and CDR2 is YYEEEE in the germline V gene. The V segment lost 5 bases and the J segment 2 bases; nucleotides outside the gene matches: 4. The CDR3 totals 16 residues. The CDR3 DNA follows: TGTGCCAGCAGGCGACTAGCGGGAGTCAACACCGGGGAGCTGTTTTTT. It specifies CASRRLAGVNTGELFF.

This clone was detected once. The rearrangement links TRBV5-4 to TRBJ1-2; 9 nucleotides line up with TRBD1. Germline V lookup: CDR1 SGHNT, CDR2 YYREEE (reference sequence). The CDR3 sequence is 15 residues long. V shed 3 bases and J 3 bases; nucleotides not matched to a gene: 6. This chain's CDR3 is CASSSRDRDDYGYTF. The CDR3, as DNA: TGTGCCAGCAGCTCCCGGGACAGGGATGACTATGGCTACACCTTC.

This clone was seen only a few times. The gene calls are TRBV7-3 and TRBJ2-1; 7 nucleotides match TRBD2. CDR3 length equals 15 residues. Germline V lookup: CDR1 SGHTA, CDR2 FQGTGA. Losses at the gene ends were 1 base for V and 8 bases for J; bases not matched to a gene: 8. CDR3 in DNA: TGTGCCAGCAGCTTAATTGGGCGGGAGTATGATGAGCAGTTCTTC. Translation gives CASSLIGREYDEQFF.

The V and J genes are TRBV6-5 and TRBJ2-1; 9 bases align to TRBD1. This CDR3 is built from 13 residues. With V trimmed by 7 bases and J by 5 bases, 3 bases remained unmatched. Germline-derived CDR1 and CDR2 are MNHEY and SVGAGI. CDR3 nucleotide sequence: TGTGCCAGCAAACAGGGGGCTAACAATGAGCAGTTCTTC. Translating it yields CASKQGANNEQFF.

The rearrangement links TRBV27 to TRBJ2-5, with 11 bases identical to TRBD2. Germline V CDR1 and CDR2: MNHEY, SMNVEV (reference sequence). V lost 4 bases to trimming and J lost 7 bases; unmatched junction nucleotides: 14. This CDR3 contains 17 residues. This CDR3 is CASSSLAGTSGSGTQYF. CDR3 bases: TGTGCCAGCAGTTCGTTGGCCGGGACTAGCGGTAGCGGGACCCAGTACTTC.

The rearrangement joins TRBV5-6 to TRBJ2-3, with D possibly being TRBD1 (5 bases). CDR3 length equals 18 residues. Per the germline V gene, CDR1 is SGHDT and CDR2 is YYEEEE. V lost 4 bases to trimming and J lost 5 bases, with 26 bases between them. The CDR3 DNA follows: TGTGCCAGCAGCCCTCGCAGGGTAGGAATTAGGTGGGGAGATACGCAGTATTTT. The encoded protein is CASSPRRVGIRWGDTQYF.

The rearrangement joins TRBV7-8 to TRBJ1-3; D is uncertain. Germline V gene lookup returns CDR1 SGHVS and CDR2 FQNEAQ. The CDR3 contains 15 residues. V was clipped by 1 base and J by 2 bases, with 9 bases between them. CDR3 residues: CASSLDPRTGNTIYF. CDR3 sequence (DNA): TGTGCCAGCAGCTTAGACCCCAGGACTGGAAACACCATATATTTT. The variable domain in full, completed from reference TRBV7-8 and TRBJ1-3, reads GAGVSQSPRYKVAKRGQDVALRCDPISGHVSLFWYQQALGQGPEFLTYFQNEAQLDKSGLPSDRFFAERPEGSVSTLKIQRTQQEDSAVYLCASSLDPRTGNTIYFGEGSWLTVV.

Only a few counts were recorded for this clone. V is TRBV2 and J is TRBJ1-2; possibly TRBD1 for D (5 bases). This CDR3 has 14 residues. The germline V and J ends were trimmed by 7 bases and 7 bases, with 19 bases remaining between them. Germline V gene sequence: CDR1 SNHLY, CDR2 FYNNEI. The CDR3 reads CASTRGDVRRGYTF. The CDR3 DNA reads TGTGCCAGCACGCGGGGGGATGTCAGACGTGGCTACACCTTC.

This chain connects TRBV15 to TRBJ2-3; 10 bases align to TRBD2. J lost 2 bases, V lost 5 bases, and 7 bases had no gene match. CDR1 and CDR2 from the germline V gene are LNHNV and YYDKDF (reference sequence). CDR3 size: 16 residues. The CDR3 sequence is CATSGWTSGDTDTQYF. CDR3 sequence (DNA): TGTGCCACCAGCGGCTGGACTAGCGGAGACACAGATACGCAGTATTTT.

The chain employs TRBV19 and TRBJ2-1, with D possibly being TRBD2 (5 bases). The V end lost 9 bases, the J end lost 6 bases, and 12 bases lay between the germline ends. The CDR3 covers 12 residues. Germline V gene sequence: CDR1 LNHDA, CDR2 SQIVND (reference sequence). DNA for the CDR3: TGTGCCAGCACAACGGGGAGCAATGAGCAGTTCTTC. Translating it yields CASTTGSNEQFF.

This clone was detected once. The genes are TRBV29-1 and TRBJ2-3, with 7 bases lining up with TRBD2. The germline V gene has CDR1 SQVTM and CDR2 ANQGSEA. V gave up 7 bases and J gave up 2 bases; unmatched junction bases: 9. CDR3 size: 14 residues. CDR3 in amino acids: CSAESGGNTDTQYF. CDR3 bases: TGCAGCGCCGAGTCCGGGGGGAACACAGATACGCAGTATTTT.

The J gene is TRBJ1-2, the V gene TRBV12-3 or TRBV12-4; no reliable D call. This CDR3 spans 12 amino acids. V lost 6 bases to trimming and J lost 8 bases, with 13 bases between them. CDR3 bases: TGTGCCAGCAGCCTTCGAGAGGAGGGCTACACCTTC. Protein sequence: CASSLREEGYTF.

The J gene is TRBJ2-1, the V gene TRBV4-2; 11 positions agree with TRBD2. Trimming removed 3 bases from V and 0 bases from J; junction bases left unmatched: 1. In germline, CDR1 is LGHNA, CDR2 YNFKEQ. The length of the CDR3 is 16 residues. This CDR3 is CASSQGTSGSYNEQFF. As DNA, the CDR3 is TGTGCCAGCAGCCAGGGGACTAGCGGCTCCTACAATGAGCAGTTCTTC.

The V and J genes are TRBV29-1 and TRBJ1-1; D is uncertain. With 4 bases removed from V and 3 bases from J, the gap between germline ends came to 15 bases. This CDR3 is built from 14 residues. Per the germline V gene, CDR1 is SQVTM and CDR2 is ANQGSEA. CDR3 protein: CSVVKSREDTEAFF. DNA of the CDR3: TGCAGCGTTGTTAAGAGTAGAGAGGACACTGAAGCTTTCTTT.

The rearrangement uses TRBV5-4 and TRBJ2-1; TRBD2 agrees at 11 bases. The CDR3 spans 16 residues. Germline V gene sequence: CDR1 SGHNT, CDR2 YYREEE (reference sequence). V was pared by 0 bases and J by 7 bases, with 6 bases of the junction left unmatched. DNA of the CDR3: TGTGCCAGCAGCTTGGCCCGACTAGCGGGAACGAATGAGCAGTTCTTC. Translating it yields CASSLARLAGTNEQFF.

V is TRBV6-5 and J is TRBJ2-1, with TRBD2 matching 11 bases. The CDR3 is 15 amino acids. The trim removed 5 bases at V and 7 bases at J, leaving 7 bases unmatched. The germline gives CDR1 MNHEY, CDR2 SVGAGI. The CDR3 DNA reads TGTGCCAGCAGTACCGGGACTAGCGGAGGGAATGAGCAGTTCTTC. Translated, it gives CASSTGTSGGNEQFF.

J is TRBJ1-6 and V is TRBV7-6; TRBD1 aligns across 10 bases. Per the germline V gene, CDR1 is SGHVS and CDR2 is FNYEAQ. V trimming: 1 base; J trimming: 11 bases; junction bases outside the gene matches: 2. This CDR3 is built from 14 residues. The CDR3 bases are TGTGCCAGCAGCTTAGGACAGGGGGCTGCACCCCTCCACTTT. It is translated as CASSLGQGAAPLHF.

This clone appeared once. The rearrangement uses TRBV2 and TRBJ1-5, with 7 nucleotides matching TRBD1. The germline V gene encodes CDR1 SNHLY and CDR2 FYNNEI. The CDR3 totals 14 residues. V lost 2 bases and J lost 5; bases outside the gene matches: 3. CDR3 bases: TGTGCCAGCAGTGAACAGGGGGTGCATCAGCCCCAGCATTTT. Protein product: CASSEQGVHQPQHF.

The gene calls are TRBV2 and TRBJ2-7; TRBD1 is a possible D gene (6 bases). V lost 11 bases, J lost 4 bases, and 15 bases lay in between. The CDR3 totals 12 residues. CDR1 and CDR2 (germline): SNHLY, FYNNEI. CDR3 sequence (DNA): TGTGCCTCGAGACAGGAGAGGTACGAGCAGTACTTC. Encoded protein: CASRQERYEQYF.

The chain recombines TRBV27 with TRBJ2-1; tentative D call: TRBD1 (5 bases). The CDR3 is made up of 15 amino acids. Germline V gives CDR1 MNHEY, CDR2 SMNVEV (reference sequence). Trimming took off 3 bases at V and 6 bases at J, with 15 bases between the two ends. The chain's CDR3 is CASSLGLVRANEQFF. In DNA form, the CDR3 reads TGTGCCAGCAGTTTGGGGCTAGTAAGGGCCAATGAGCAGTTCTTC.

This chain links TRBV7-6 with TRBJ2-7; 7 bases map to TRBD2. The CDR3 length is 19 residues. V lost 1 base and J lost 2; bases outside the gene matches: 17. In germline, CDR1 is SGHVS, CDR2 FNYEAQ. The CDR3 spells CASSLVFQFVLAVTYEQYF. CDR3 nucleotides: TGTGCCAGCAGCTTAGTTTTTCAGTTTGTCCTAGCGGTAACCTACGAGCAGTACTTC. The full variable domain, its missing parts supplied by reference TRBV7-6 and TRBJ2-7, is GAGVSQSPRYKVTKRGQDVALRCDPISGHVSLYWYRQALGQGPEFLTYFNYEAQQDKSGLPNDRFSAERPEGSISTLTIQRTEQRDSAMYRCASSLVFQFVLAVTYEQYFGPGTRLTVT.

The chain couples TRBV7-3 to TRBJ1-2, with D maybe TRBD1 (5 bases). Germline V CDR1 and CDR2: SGHTA, FQGTGA. The CDR3 is 17 residues long. Between the trimmed V and J ends, which lost 1 base and 0 bases, there was a span of 15 bases. CDR3 in DNA: TGTGCCAGCAGCTTAATGGGGGGGAGGAATACTAACTATGGCTACACCTTC. Translation gives CASSLMGGRNTNYGYTF.

J is TRBJ2-1 and V is TRBV15, with D tentatively TRBD1 (5 bases). V dropped 1 base and J dropped 7 bases, with 11 bases sitting between them. The CDR3 runs 14 residues. CDR1 and CDR2 (germline): LNHNV, YYDKDF (reference sequence). The CDR3 DNA follows: TGTGCCACCAGCAGAGGGGGCTTCGGAAATGAGCAGTTCTTC. Its translation: CATSRGGFGNEQFF.

J is TRBJ1-2 and V is TRBV28, with TRBD1 identical over 7 bases. Germline V gene lookup returns CDR1 MDHEN and CDR2 SYDVKM. Losses at the gene ends were 2 bases for V and 8 bases for J; bases not matched to a gene: 14. The CDR3 is 16 amino acids. In DNA, the CDR3 is TGTGCCAGCAGTTTAGTCGGGCGGCAGGGGGTCGGCGGCTACACCTTC. It codes for CASSLVGRQGVGGYTF.

V usage is TRBV2 and J usage is TRBJ1-2; a weak D match, TRBD1 (6 bases). CDR3 length equals 14 residues. V lost 11 bases to trimming and J lost 3 bases, with 19 bases between them. Per germline, CDR1 SNHLY and CDR2 FYNNEI. The CDR3 sequence: CASTFGTYDYGYTF. The DNA of the CDR3 is TGTGCCTCCACATTTGGGACATACGACTATGGCTACACCTTC.

V and J are TRBV19 and TRBJ2-3, with D perhaps TRBD2 (5 bases). Between the trimmed V and J ends, which lost 5 bases and 1 base, there was a span of 19 bases. The CDR3 loop spans 17 amino acids. Germline CDR1 LNHDA, CDR2 SQIVND (reference sequence). CDR3 DNA: TGTGCCAGTAGTGCTGGGAGTGTTGCCTCTGGCACAGATACGCAGTATTTT. Residues: CASSAGSVASGTDTQYF.

J is TRBJ2-3 and V is TRBV27; no clear D gene. The CDR3 runs to 13 residues. V was trimmed by 0 bases and J by 3 bases, leaving 4 bases between them. CDR1 and CDR2 from the germline V gene are MNHEY and SMNVEV (reference sequence). The chain's CDR3 is CASSLSLTDTQYF. The CDR3 nucleotides are TGTGCCAGCAGTTTATCACTTACAGATACGCAGTATTTT.

V gene TRBV28 combines with J gene TRBJ1-5, with 7 bases matching TRBD1. Per germline, CDR1 MDHEN and CDR2 SYDVKM. The CDR3 covers 13 residues. V lost 5 bases to trimming and J lost 7 bases; unmatched junction nucleotides: 5. The CDR3 here is CASSLTGKQPQHF. CDR3 DNA sequence: TGTGCCAGCAGTCTGACAGGGAAGCAGCCCCAGCATTTT.

The V call is TRBV18, the J call TRBJ2-5; D is undetermined. CDR3 length: 15 residues. Per the germline V gene, CDR1 is KGHSH and CDR2 is LQKENI. Trimming removed 5 bases from V and 1 base from J, with 14 bases in between. CDR3 region: CASSIFRASQETQYF. DNA for the CDR3: TGTGCCAGCTCAATCTTTCGCGCCTCCCAAGAGACCCAGTACTTC.

The genes are TRBV9 and TRBJ2-3; TRBD2 aligns across 10 bases. With 3 bases clipped from V and 1 base from J, the junction kept 2 bases outside the gene matches. Germline V gene sequence: CDR1 SGDLS, CDR2 YYNGEE. This CDR3 has 15 amino acids. The CDR3 loop reads CASSAGTSGTDTQYF. The DNA for the CDR3 is TGTGCCAGCAGCGCCGGGACTAGCGGCACAGATACGCAGTATTTT.

V is TRBV7-6 and J is TRBJ2-2; D not resolved. CDR3 length equals 16 residues. V lost 2 bases and J 1 base, leaving 11 bases between the germline ends. Germline CDR1 SGHVS, CDR2 FNYEAQ. CDR3 protein: CASSLKYFLNTGELFF. For the CDR3, the DNA is TGTGCCAGCAGCTTAAAATACTTCTTGAACACCGGGGAGCTGTTTTTT.